This entry concerns a single T cell receptor beta chain. Its antigen is unidentified. Both iRepertoire HTBI primers and Arm-PCR of CDR3 regions were used to build the TCR beta libraries. Study processing details: Detected in the samples were about 58 TRBV and 14 to 15 TRBJ segments. TCRdb itself ran the multiplex PCR reads through MiXCR, one entry per CDR3 protein. It is TCRdb's table, rather than the study itself, that gives the V and J calls and clone size. Among 600,000 to 800,000 distinct CDR3 sequences listed, about 30% were seen once. Time point given: persistent/refractory GD, antithyroid drugs over 5 years with positive TRAb. The authors made the TCR library using RNA they extracted from PBMCs. These data originate in a study of regulatory T cells in long-lasting Graves disease. Whole-study findings and limits: More public clonotypes were shared by persistent patients (around 2,500) than by new patients (under 1,000).

CDR3 length: 15 amino acids. Per the germline V gene, CDR1 is PRHDT and CDR2 is FYEKMQ (reference sequence). V lost 1 base and J lost 0, with 9 bases in between. The sample in question was peripheral blood mononuclear cells (PBMCs), obtained when the disease was refractory, from a patient treated with antithyroid drugs. The rearrangement uses TRBV13 and TRBJ1-1; D perhaps matches TRBD1 (5 bases). This sequence was found in a female donor with Graves disease. DNA of the CDR3: TGTGCCAGCAGCTTAGCCGGACACATGAACACTGAAGCTTTCTTT. This codes for CASSLAGHMNTEAFF.